This TCR beta chain stems from a study of CXCR3-negative and CXCR3-positive naive CD8 T cells. About the research overall: Around 140 million TRB reads were obtained overall (about 1.5 +/- 0.3 million per library).

Comments on this clonotype: No antigen is known for it.

Study conclusions and caveats: In both naive subsets diversity was comparably high, whereas memory CD8+ cells showed much lower diversity. Partly lower CXCR3 expression followed cryopreservation, and most assays relied on fresh PBMCs.

Each TRB cDNA library was prepared by 5' RACE (with UMI labels). TCRdb re-called the 5' RACE reads and gives one entry per CDR3 protein, without DNA. The record lists over 35,000 distinct CDR3 sequences, of which the ten most abundant hold 14%. The CDR3 contains 14 residues. CDR1 is SGHKS and CDR2 is YYEKEE in the germline V gene (reference sequence). The source material was memory CD8+ T cells from blood. This rearrangement joins TRBV5-5 to TRBJ2-7; TCRdb outputs TRBD2, but without DNA this stays unchecked. This clonotype was obtained from a human donor in good health. Some clones in this sample may be carry-over from other donors' samples. The CDR3 protein is CASSFEGLAYEQYF. The whole variable domain, remainder taken from reference TRBV5-5 and TRBJ2-7, is DAGVTQSPTHLIKTRGQQVTLRCSPISGHKSVSWYQQVLGQGPQFIFQYYEKEERGRGNFPDRFSARQFPNYSSELNVNALLLGDSALYLCASSFEGLAYEQYFGPGTRLTVT.